A selection of T cell receptor beta chains follows, all from one sample in a study of T cell changes during pregnancy in multiple sclerosis. TCRdb keeps only in-frame clones here, not all; method: immunoSEQ multiplex PCR. In the table there are about 68,000 clones, about nine tenths of which are singletons. This specimen consisted of peripheral blood, obtained in the third trimester of pregnancy. These receptor sequences come from a female donor with multiple sclerosis, enrolled in a pregnancy study. The CDR3 runs from the conserved cysteine through the conserved F or W.

TRBV9,TRBJ1-1,CASSPTGTPSILAEAFF
TRBV5-1,TRBJ1-2,CASSLEGGGQSVGGYTF
TRBV7-9,TRBJ2-1,CASSFRDRALSEQFF
TRBV7-9,TRBJ2-7,CASSLGDSPYEQYF
TRBV11-1,TRBJ2-6,CASGDRGQVGGANVLTF
TRBV30,TRBJ2-2,CAWRPLAPGELFF
TRBV19,TRBJ2-1,CASSTRFGGALYNEQFF
TRBV4-2,TRBJ2-3,CASSLSGGAFDTQYF
TRBV5-1,TRBJ1-1,CASSRGGYPEAFF
TRBV9,TRBJ2-3,CASSVGSGIISGTDTQYF
TRBV6-1,TRBJ2-7,CASRIGGQNYEQYF
TRBV5-1,TRBJ2-1,CASKESLDEQFF
TRBV14,TRBJ2-7,CASSPRQGSYEQYF
TRBV6-4,TRBJ2-3,CASSPQGSTDTQYF
TRBV6-5,TRBJ2-7,CASRPEVTRSSQYF
TRBV18,TRBJ1-2,CASSPTGVSYGYTF
TRBV27,TRBJ2-2,CASSRRDRVTGELFF
TRBV14,TRBJ2-3,CASSRRQGLLTTDTQYF
TRBV2,TRBJ1-5,CASRGTVSNQPQHF
TRBV18,TRBJ2-3,CASSTKLAGGRTDTQYF
TRBV5-1,TRBJ1-1,CASSSLGGANTEAFF
TRBV4-1,TRBJ1-3,CASSQDPPGASGNTIYF
TRBV18,TRBJ2-7,CASSPTGAFHEQYF
TRBV5-1,TRBJ2-5,CASSLAWTSGKQETQYF
TRBV5-1,TRBJ2-7,CASSLSVAYSYEQYF
TRBV30,TRBJ2-7,CAWKGLSEQYF
TRBV18,TRBJ1-4,CASSPPSVSATNEKLFF
TRBV9,TRBJ2-1,CASSVTLAGGYNEQFF
TRBV30,TRBJ2-5,CARGGGGLETQYF
TRBV4-2,TRBJ2-6,CASSLQGGSPFSSGANVLTF
TRBV5-6,TRBJ1-2,CASKRAGANYGYTF
TRBV5-1,TRBJ2-1,CASTHRGGNEQFF
TRBV14,TRBJ2-3,CASSHRSAGLGRTDTQYF
TRBV6-1,TRBJ1-1,CASRPGTDHTEAFF
TRBV27,TRBJ1-3,CASSSASGTGVSGNTIYF
TRBV2,TRBJ1-1,CASSVSGQGTEAFF
TRBV6-6,TRBJ1-1,CASSYLTPMNTEAFF